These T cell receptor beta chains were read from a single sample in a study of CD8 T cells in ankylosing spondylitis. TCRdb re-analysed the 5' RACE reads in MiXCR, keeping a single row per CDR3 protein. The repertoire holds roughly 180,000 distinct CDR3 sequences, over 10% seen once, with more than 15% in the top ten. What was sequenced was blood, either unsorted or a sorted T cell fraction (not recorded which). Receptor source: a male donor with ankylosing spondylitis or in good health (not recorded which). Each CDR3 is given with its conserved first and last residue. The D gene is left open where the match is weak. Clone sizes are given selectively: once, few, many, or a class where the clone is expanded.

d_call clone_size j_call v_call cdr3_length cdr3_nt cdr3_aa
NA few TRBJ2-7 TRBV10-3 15 TGTGCCATCAGTGGGGGGACCGCCCCTCACTACGAGCAGTACTTC CAISGGTAPHYEQYF
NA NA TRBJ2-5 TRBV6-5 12 TGTGCCAGCAGTTATAATGGAGAGACCCAGTACTTC CASSYNGETQYF
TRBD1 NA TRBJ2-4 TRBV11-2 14 TGTGCCAGCAGCTTAGATTCGGTGGGCGGACAGGTGTACTTC CASSLDSVGGQVYF
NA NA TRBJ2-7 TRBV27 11 TGTGCCAGCAGCCCTCCCCCCGAGCAGTACTTC CASSPPPEQYF
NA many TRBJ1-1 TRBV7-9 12 TGTGCCAGCAGCTTCAGTAAATCGGGGGCTTTCTTT CASSFSKSGAFF
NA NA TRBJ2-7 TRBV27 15 TGTGCCAGCAGTTTCCCCCAGCCAGGGCCCTACGAGCAGTACTTC CASSFPQPGPYEQYF
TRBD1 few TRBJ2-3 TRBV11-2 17 TGTGCCAGCAGCTTAGACGAGGGGGAGACAGGGGCAGATACGCAGTATTTT CASSLDEGETGADTQYF
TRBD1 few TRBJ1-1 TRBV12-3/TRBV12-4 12 TGTGCCAGCAGATTCCCAGGGGGTTTCCCTTTCTTT CASRFPGGFPFF
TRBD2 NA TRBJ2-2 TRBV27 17 TGTGCCAGCAGTTCACCGACTAGCGGGAGATACACCGGGGAGCTGTTTTTT CASSSPTSGRYTGELFF
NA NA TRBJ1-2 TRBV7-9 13 TGTGCCAGCAGCTTGTTATCCCCCTATGGCTACACCTTC CASSLLSPYGYTF
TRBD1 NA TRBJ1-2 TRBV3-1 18 TGTGCCAGCAGCCCAAGACCGGGACAGGTAAACTCTAACTATGGCTACACCTTC CASSPRPGQVNSNYGYTF
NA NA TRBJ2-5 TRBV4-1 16 TGCGCCAGCAGCCAAGGGGTCAGGGCGAGCTCAGAGACCCAGTACTTC CASSQGVRASSETQYF
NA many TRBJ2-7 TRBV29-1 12 TGCAGCGTTGTGGGACTGCACTACGAGCAGTACTTC CSVVGLHYEQYF
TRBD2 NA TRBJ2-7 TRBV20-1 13 TGCAGTGCCGGGCGGGAGTCCTCCTACGAGCAGTACTTC CSAGRESSYEQYF
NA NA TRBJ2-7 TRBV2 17 TGTGCCAGCAGTGAAAACTCGGCAGGGATCCAAAATTACGAGCAGTACTTC CASSENSAGIQNYEQYF
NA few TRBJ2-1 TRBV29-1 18 TGCAGCGTTCAAGGAGGGGGAAAGGGCCCGAGCTCCTACAATGAGCAGTTCTTC CSVQGGGKGPSSYNEQFF